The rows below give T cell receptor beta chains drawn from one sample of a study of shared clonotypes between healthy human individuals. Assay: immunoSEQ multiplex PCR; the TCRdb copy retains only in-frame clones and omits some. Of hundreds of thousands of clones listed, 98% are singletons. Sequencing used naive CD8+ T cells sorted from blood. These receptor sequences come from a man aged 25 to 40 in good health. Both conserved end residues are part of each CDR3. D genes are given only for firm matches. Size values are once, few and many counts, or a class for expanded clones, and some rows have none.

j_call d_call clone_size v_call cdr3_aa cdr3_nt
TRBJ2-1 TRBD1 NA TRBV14 CASSQVGTGDEQFF TGTGCCAGCAGCCAAGTAGGAACAGGGGATGAGCAGTTCTTC
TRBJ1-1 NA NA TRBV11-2 CASSLSLNTEAFF TGTGCCAGCAGCTTATCCTTGAACACTGAAGCTTTCTTT
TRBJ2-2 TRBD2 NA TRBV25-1 CASSEYAGGYTGELFF TGTGCCAGCAGTGAATATGCGGGAGGGTACACCGGGGAGCTGTTTTTT
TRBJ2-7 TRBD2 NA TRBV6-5 CASSYQAGDIYEQYF TGTGCCAGCAGTTATCAAGCGGGAGATATCTACGAGCAGTACTTC
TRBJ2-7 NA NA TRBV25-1 CASSESPVSYEQYF TGTGCCAGCAGTGAATCCCCTGTCTCCTACGAGCAGTACTTC
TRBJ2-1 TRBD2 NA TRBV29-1 CSVARTSEYNEQFF TGCAGCGTTGCGAGGACTAGCGAATACAATGAGCAGTTCTTC
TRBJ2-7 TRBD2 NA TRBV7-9 CASSSHSTSGSTYEQYF TGTGCCAGCAGCTCTCACTCTACTAGCGGGAGTACCTACGAGCAGTACTTC
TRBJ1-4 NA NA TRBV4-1 CASSQDPEGEKLFF TGCGCCAGCAGCCAAGATCCGGAGGGGGAAAAACTGTTTTTT
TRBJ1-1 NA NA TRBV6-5 CASSYSGHLSAFF TGTGCCAGCAGTTACTCGGGACATTTATCAGCTTTCTTT
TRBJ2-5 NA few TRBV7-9 CASSPASHWETQYF TGTGCCAGCAGCCCAGCAAGTCATTGGGAGACCCAGTACTTC
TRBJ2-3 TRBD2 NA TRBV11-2 CASSLRLAGNTDTQYF TGTGCCAGCAGCTTAAGACTAGCGGGAAACACAGATACGCAGTATTTT
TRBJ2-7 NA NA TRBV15 CATSRDGSSYEQYF TGTGCCACCAGCAGAGATGGCAGCTCCTACGAGCAGTACTTC
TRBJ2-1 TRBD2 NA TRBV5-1 CASSSPGLALNEQFF TGCGCCAGCAGCTCCCCGGGACTAGCGCTCAATGAGCAGTTCTTC
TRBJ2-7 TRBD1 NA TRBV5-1 CASSPGQGSYEQYF TGCGCCAGCAGCCCGGGACAGGGCTCCTACGAGCAGTACTTC
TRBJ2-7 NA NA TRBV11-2 CASSLDPGQFHEQYF TGTGCCAGCAGCTTAGATCCCGGACAGTTCCACGAGCAGTACTTC
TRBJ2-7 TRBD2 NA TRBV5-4 CASSLPKRGSSYEQYF TGTGCCAGCAGCTTGCCGAAGCGGGGGAGCTCCTACGAGCAGTACTTC
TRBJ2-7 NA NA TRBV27 CASSERGENAYEQYF TGTGCCAGCAGTGAGAGGGGTGAGAATGCCTACGAGCAGTACTTC
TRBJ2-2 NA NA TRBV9 CASSPRSAGELFF TGTGCCAGCAGCCCCCGGAGTGCCGGGGAGCTGTTTTTT
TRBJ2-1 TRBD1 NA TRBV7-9 CASSSTGGIGNEQFF TGTGCCAGCAGCTCGACAGGGGGTATCGGCAATGAGCAGTTCTTC
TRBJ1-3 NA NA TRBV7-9 CASSPDSDSVYFSGNTIYF TGTGCCAGCAGCCCCGACTCGGACAGCGTCTATTTCTCTGGAAACACCATATATTTT
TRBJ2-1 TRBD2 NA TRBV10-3 CAISESISGIYNEQFF TGTGCCATCAGTGAGTCGATCAGCGGGATTTACAATGAGCAGTTCTTC
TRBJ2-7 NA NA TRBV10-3 CAISDYGLHYEQYF TGTGCCATCAGTGATTACGGTCTCCACTACGAGCAGTACTTC
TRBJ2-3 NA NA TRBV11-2 CASSLAPLTDTQYF TGTGCCAGCAGCTTAGCCCCACTCACAGATACGCAGTATTTT
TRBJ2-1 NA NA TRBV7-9 CASTHEGSHNEQFF TGTGCCAGCACCCATGAGGGATCGCACAATGAGCAGTTCTTC
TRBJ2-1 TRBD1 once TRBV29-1 CSATLALGTDNEQFF TGCAGCGCTACTTTAGCCCTCGGGACAGACAATGAGCAGTTCTTC
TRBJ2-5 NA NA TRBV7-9 CASSSEETQYF TGTGCCAGCAGCAGCGAAGAGACCCAGTACTTC
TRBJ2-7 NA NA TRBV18 CASSGGQAKEGQYF TGTGCCAGCTCAGGCGGACAGGCCAAGGAGGGGCAGTACTTC
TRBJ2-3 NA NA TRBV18 CASSPADTQYF TGTGCCAGCTCACCAGCTGATACGCAGTATTTT
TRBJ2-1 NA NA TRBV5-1 CASRREPSYNEQFF TGCGCCAGCCGACGGGAGCCCTCCTACAATGAGCAGTTCTTC
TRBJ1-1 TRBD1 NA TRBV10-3 CAISESGNRGLGVTEAFF TGTGCCATCAGTGAGTCCGGGAACAGGGGGCTTGGCGTGACTGAAGCTTTCTTT
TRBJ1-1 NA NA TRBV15 CATRTGWNTEAFF TGTGCCACCAGGACAGGCTGGAACACTGAGGCTTTCTTT
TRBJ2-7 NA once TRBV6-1 CASSEAWTVNYEQYF TGTGCCAGCAGTGAAGCGTGGACAGTAAACTACGAGCAGTACTTC
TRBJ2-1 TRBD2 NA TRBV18 CASSPEREGSNEQFF TGTGCCAGCTCTCCCGAGCGGGAGGGCTCCAATGAGCAGTTCTTC
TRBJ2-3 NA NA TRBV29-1 CSVSSNSDTQYF TGCAGCGTATCGAGTAACTCAGATACGCAGTATTTT
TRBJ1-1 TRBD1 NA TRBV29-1 CSVDQDRGRLGNTEAFF TGCAGCGTTGACCAGGACAGGGGGCGTCTCGGGAACACTGAAGCTTTCTTT
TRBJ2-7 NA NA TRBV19 CASKDSYEQYF TGTGCCAGTAAGGACTCCTACGAGCAGTACTTC
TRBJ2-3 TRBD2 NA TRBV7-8 CASSLAAGVSTDTQYF TGTGCCAGCAGCTTAGCGGCGGGAGTTAGCACAGATACGCAGTATTTT
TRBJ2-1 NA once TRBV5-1 CASSFVLDSLGGNEQFF TGCGCCAGCAGCTTCGTATTGGACTCACTTGGCGGAAATGAGCAGTTCTTC
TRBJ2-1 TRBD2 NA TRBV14 CASSQDGLVGNEQFF TGTGCCAGCAGCCAAGATGGACTAGTCGGAAATGAGCAGTTCTTC
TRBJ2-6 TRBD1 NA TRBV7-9 CASPLRRGQTISGANVLTF TGTGCCAGCCCACTGCGTCGGGGACAGACGATCTCTGGGGCCAACGTCCTGACTTTC
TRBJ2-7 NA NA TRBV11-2 CASSISGTLAYEQYF TGTGCCAGCAGCATCTCCGGGACCCTAGCCTACGAGCAGTACTTC
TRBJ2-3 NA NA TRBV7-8 CASSLEKTAPSTDTQYF TGTGCCAGCAGCTTAGAAAAAACGGCACCGAGCACAGATACGCAGTATTTT
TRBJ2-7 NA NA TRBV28 CASSLPGTAYEQYF TGTGCCAGCAGCCTTCCCGGGACGGCCTACGAGCAGTACTTC
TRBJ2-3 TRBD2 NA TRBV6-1 CASSAPGFGQRGDTQYF TGTGCCAGCAGTGCCCCCGGTTTTGGGCAGCGGGGAGATACGCAGTATTTT
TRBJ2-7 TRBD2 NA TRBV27 CASSVTSGTREQYF TGTGCCAGCAGTGTGACTAGCGGGACGAGGGAGCAGTACTTC
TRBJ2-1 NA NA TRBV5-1 CASSLRGSHEQFF TGCGCCAGCAGCTTGCGGGGGTCCCATGAGCAGTTCTTC
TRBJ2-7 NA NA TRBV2 CAFTGRALTYEQYF TGTGCCTTCACTGGTCGGGCCCTAACCTACGAGCAGTACTTC
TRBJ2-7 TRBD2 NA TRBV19 CASSILASGVNEQYF TGTGCCAGTAGTATTCTGGCTAGCGGAGTGAACGAGCAGTACTTC
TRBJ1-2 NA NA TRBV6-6 CASSSSSFYGYTF TGTGCCAGCAGTTCCTCTTCTTTCTATGGCTACACCTTC
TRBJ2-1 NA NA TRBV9 CASSGTQGYHNEQFF TGTGCCAGCAGCGGAACTCAGGGTTACCACAATGAGCAGTTCTTC